The clone carrying this T cell receptor (beta chain) showed up many times. Its cognate antigen is unknown. The sample's time point: persistent/refractory GD, antithyroid drugs over 5 years with positive TRAb. From RNA extracted from PBMCs, the TCR library was made. Germline values: CDR1 SGHTA, CDR2 FQGNSA. Germline trimming cut 1 base from V and 6 bases from J; bases unmatched to any gene: 6. The CDR3 runs to 15 residues. This sample stems from a study of regulatory T cells in long-lasting Graves disease. Study observations and caveats: TRBV28 was favored in persistent disease, as were TRBJ1-2 and TRBJ2-5.

TCR beta libraries were built with iRepertoire HTBI primers and Arm-PCR of CDR3 regions. As originally analysed: Across the samples, identification revealed about 62 TRBV and 12 to 15 TRBJ segments. TCRdb re-derived calls from the multiplex PCR reads in MiXCR, one entry per CDR3 protein. TCRdb's processing, not the study's, gives the V and J calls here. The sample contains 400,000 or so distinct CDR3 sequences, 20% to 25% of which appear only once. Material: peripheral blood mononuclear cells (PBMCs), obtained when the disease was refractory, from a patient treated with antithyroid drugs. The sequence was obtained from a female donor with Graves disease. V and J are TRBV7-2 and TRBJ2-7; 10 positions match TRBD2. The CDR3 reads CASSLELAGTPEQYF. For the CDR3, the DNA is TGTGCCAGCAGCTTAGAACTAGCGGGAACCCCCGAGCAGTACTTC.